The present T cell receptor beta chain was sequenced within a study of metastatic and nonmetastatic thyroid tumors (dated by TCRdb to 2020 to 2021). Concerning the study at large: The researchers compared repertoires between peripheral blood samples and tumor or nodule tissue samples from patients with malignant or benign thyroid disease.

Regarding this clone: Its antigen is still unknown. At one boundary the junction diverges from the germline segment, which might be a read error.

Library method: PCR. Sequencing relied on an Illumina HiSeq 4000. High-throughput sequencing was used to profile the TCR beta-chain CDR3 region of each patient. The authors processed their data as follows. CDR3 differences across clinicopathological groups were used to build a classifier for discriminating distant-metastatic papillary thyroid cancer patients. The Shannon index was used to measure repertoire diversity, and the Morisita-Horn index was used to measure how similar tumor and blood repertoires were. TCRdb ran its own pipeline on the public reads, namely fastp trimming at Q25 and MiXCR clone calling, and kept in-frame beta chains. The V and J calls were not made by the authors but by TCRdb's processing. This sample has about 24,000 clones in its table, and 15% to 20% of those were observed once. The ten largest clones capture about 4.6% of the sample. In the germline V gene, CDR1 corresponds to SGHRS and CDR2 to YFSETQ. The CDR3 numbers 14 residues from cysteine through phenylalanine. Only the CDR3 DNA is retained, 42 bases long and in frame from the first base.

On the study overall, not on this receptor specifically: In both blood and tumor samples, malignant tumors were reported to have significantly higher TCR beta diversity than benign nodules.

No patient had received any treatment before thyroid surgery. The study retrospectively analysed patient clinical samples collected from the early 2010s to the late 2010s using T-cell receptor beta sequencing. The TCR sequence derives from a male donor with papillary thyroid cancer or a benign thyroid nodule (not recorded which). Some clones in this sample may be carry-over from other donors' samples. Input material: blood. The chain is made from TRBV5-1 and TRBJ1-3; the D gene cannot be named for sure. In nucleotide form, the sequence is TGCGCCAGCAGCTCGGCAGCCTCTGGAAGCACCATATATTTT. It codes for CASSSAASGSTIYF.